A single sample is the source of the 17 T cell receptor beta chains below, sequenced in a study of T cell responses to AZD1222 COVID-19 vaccine. Assay: immunoSEQ multiplex PCR; the TCRdb copy retains only in-frame clones and omits some. This repertoire shows 100,000 or so clones, roughly nine tenths found once; its top ten account for 15% to 20%. The specimen was peripheral blood, collected on day 0 of AZD1222 vaccination. The source is an adult in good health.

This chain uses TRBV27 with TRBJ1-3; D gene ambiguous. V was trimmed by 3 bases and J by 0 bases, leaving 3 bases between them. In germline, CDR1 is MNHEY, CDR2 SMNVEV (reference sequence). This CDR3 is built from 13 residues. The CDR3 DNA sequence: TGTGCCAGCAGTTTGAGCTCTGGAAACACCATATATTTT. It encodes CASSLSSGNTIYF.

In its sample, this clone was seen once. V usage is TRBV7-2 and J usage is TRBJ1-1; D not resolved. The CDR3 contains 14 residues. Between the trimmed V and J ends, which lost 1 base and 0 bases, there was a span of 6 bases. Looked up from germline, CDR1 is SGHTA and CDR2 is FQGNSA. CDR3 DNA sequence: TGTGCCAGCAGCTTAGTTCCCGTGAACACTGAAGCTTTCTTT. Translated: CASSLVPVNTEAFF.

V usage is TRBV5-5 and J usage is TRBJ2-3; D unclear. This CDR3 is built from 12 residues. Trimming pared 0 bases from V and 7 bases from J, leaving 6 bases between. Germline V CDR1 and CDR2: SGHKS, YYEKEE (reference sequence). The CDR3: CASSLAGNTQYF. Here the CDR3 DNA reads TGTGCCAGCAGCTTGGCCGGAAATACGCAGTATTTT. Supplemented by reference TRBV5-5 and TRBJ2-3, the full variable domain reads DAGVTQSPTHLIKTRGQQVTLRCSPISGHKSVSWYQQVLGQGPQFIFQYYEKEERGRGNFPDRFSARQFPNYSSELNVNALLLGDSALYLCASSLAGNTQYFGPGTRLTVL.

The chain is built from TRBV28 and TRBJ2-4; maybe TRBD1 (6 bases). CDR1 and CDR2 from the germline V gene are MDHEN and SYDVKM. Trimming took off 5 bases at V and 2 bases at J, with 19 bases between the two ends. The length of the CDR3 is 17 residues. CDR3 region: CASSTPWDMLTKNIQYF. The CDR3 DNA sequence: TGTGCCAGCAGTACCCCCTGGGACATGCTAACCAAAAACATTCAGTACTTC.

V and J are TRBV6-5 and TRBJ1-2; TRBD1 aligns across 7 bases. With V trimmed by 8 bases and J by 9 bases, 12 bases remained unmatched. Germline V gene lookup returns CDR1 MNHEY and CDR2 SVGAGI. The CDR3 has 13 amino acids. The CDR3 sequence: CASEIDRVGRYTF. CDR3 sequence (DNA): TGTGCCAGCGAAATCGACAGGGTGGGTCGCTACACCTTC.

The chain uses TRBV5-8 and TRBJ1-1; 10 bases are shared with TRBD1. Looked up from germline, CDR1 is SGHTS and CDR2 is YDEGEE. This CDR3 has 15 residues. The trim removed 0 bases at V and 11 bases at J, leaving 10 bases unmatched. The CDR3 nucleotides are TGTGCCAGCAGCTTGGCGGGACAGGGGAGACGTGGGGCTTTCTTT. As protein: CASSLAGQGRRGAFF. The whole variable domain, remainder taken from reference TRBV5-8 and TRBJ1-1, is EAGVTQSPTHLIKTRGQQATLRCSPISGHTSVYWYQQALGLGLQFLLWYDEGEERNRGNFPPRFSGRQFPNYSSELNVNALELEDSALYLCASSLAGQGRRGAFFGQGTRLTVV.

The rearrangement joins TRBV25-1 to TRBJ1-1; D not certain. This CDR3 has 13 residues. Germline loops: CDR1 MGHDK, CDR2 SYGVNS. The V end was cut by 7 bases, the J end by 5 bases, with 14 bases between. DNA of the CDR3: TGTGCCAGCACCAGAGGACGGATAACTGAAGCTTTCTTT. Its protein product is CASTRGRITEAFF.

This CDR3 is CASSRGLATYNEQFF. CDR3 bases: TGTGCCAGCAGCCGAGGACTAGCCACCTACAATGAGCAGTTCTTC. The rearrangement links TRBV3-1 (or the pseudogene TRBV3-2) to TRBJ2-1; 8 positions agree with TRBD2. V gave up 4 bases and J gave up 2 bases; unmatched junction bases: 4. Germline assignment: CDR1 LGHDT and CDR2 YNNKEL (reference sequence). The CDR3 sequence is 15 residues long.

The chain joins TRBV12-3 or TRBV12-4 to TRBJ1-5, with 9 bases lining up with TRBD1. Trimming cost V 8 bases and J 4 bases; bases outside gene matches: 3. The CDR3 spans 13 residues. CDR3 DNA: TGTGCCAGCCAAGGGACAGGGAATCAGCCCCAGCATTTT. Protein product: CASQGTGNQPQHF.

The chain links TRBV27 to TRBJ2-2; D is uncertain. V was cut by 6 bases and J by 5 bases, with 13 bases left in between. CDR1 MNHEY and CDR2 SMNVEV come from the germline V gene (reference sequence). The CDR3 has 14 amino acids. The CDR3 here is CASRIGIGTGELFF. In DNA form, the CDR3 reads TGTGCCAGCAGGATAGGGATTGGTACCGGGGAGCTGTTTTTT.

The chain uses TRBV6-1 and TRBJ1-2; D not certain. CDR3 length equals 14 residues. CDR1 is MNHNS and CDR2 is SASEGT in the germline V gene. Trimming shortened V by 2 bases and J by 4 bases, and 11 bases separated the two germline ends. The CDR3 nucleotides read TGTGCCAGCAGTGAAATCGCCAGCCCCTATGGCTACACCTTC. It is translated as CASSEIASPYGYTF.

This clone was detected once. The chain carries TRBV11-3 and TRBJ1-2; unclear D gene. The germline V and J ends were trimmed by 3 bases and 3 bases, with 20 bases remaining between them. Looked up from germline, CDR1 is SGHNT and CDR2 is YENEEA. The CDR3 runs to 17 residues. The chain's CDR3 is CASSLETVGESDYGYTF. The CDR3 coding sequence is TGTGCCAGCAGCTTGGAAACCGTGGGCGAGAGCGACTATGGCTACACCTTC.

This chain uses TRBV23-1 with TRBJ1-1, with a tentative D call TRBD1 (5 bases). TRBV23-1 is known as an ORF, though its function is uncertain. The CDR3 loop spans 11 amino acids. The V gene lost 2 bases and the J gene lost 11 bases, with 9 bases spanning the gap. The CDR3 spells CASSQAGYAFF. The CDR3 region has the DNA TGCGCCAGCAGTCAAGCAGGGTATGCTTTCTTT.

The genes are TRBV28 and TRBJ2-7, with 8 bases identical to TRBD1. In germline, CDR1 is MDHEN, CDR2 SYDVKM. V lost 5 bases and J lost 6; bases outside the gene matches: 12. The CDR3 runs to 15 residues. The CDR3 spells CASSPHAAGGLEQYF. The CDR3 DNA reads as TGTGCCAGCAGTCCCCACGCGGCAGGGGGCCTCGAGCAGTACTTC. The full variable domain, with the rest looked up from reference TRBV28 and TRBJ2-7, is DVKVTQSSRYLVKRTGEKVFLECVQDMDHENMFWYRQDPGLGLRLIYFSYDVKMKEKGDIPEGYSVSREKKERFSLILESASTNQTSMYLCASSPHAAGGLEQYFGPGTRLTVT.

The chain joins TRBV5-4 to TRBJ2-3; TRBD1 aligns across 8 bases. Germline V gives CDR1 SGHNT, CDR2 YYREEE (reference sequence). The trim removed 5 bases at V and 2 bases at J, leaving 10 bases unmatched. There are 16 residues in the CDR3. In DNA, the CDR3 is TGTGCCAGCAGTCAAGACAGGGGAGGCCCCACAGATACGCAGTATTTT. Its translation is CASSQDRGGPTDTQYF.

The V gene is TRBV7-6, the J gene TRBJ1-6; 12 bases map to TRBD1. The J segment lost 8 bases and the V segment lost 3 bases, leaving 5 bases of the junction unmatched. This CDR3 is 16 amino acids long. Germline values: CDR1 SGHVS, CDR2 FNYEAQ. CDR3 region: CASSLGQGASYSPLHF. CDR3 coding DNA: TGTGCCAGCAGCTTGGGACAGGGGGCTTCTTATTCACCCCTCCACTTT.

This clone turned up a few times. This chain connects TRBV6-5 to TRBJ2-7; TRBD1 matches 8 bases. Per germline, CDR1 MNHEY and CDR2 SVGAGI. V lost 11 bases to trimming and J lost 2 bases; unmatched junction nucleotides: 8. The CDR3 length is 13 residues. The CDR3 nucleotides read TGTGCCGGGGGACAGGACAGGACCTACGAGCAGTACTTC. It codes for CAGGQDRTYEQYF.